This entry lists 15 T cell receptor beta chains sequenced from one sample in a study of T cell repertoires in cytomegalovirus infection. TCRdb re-analysed the reads in MiXCR, keeping a single row per CDR3 protein. The sample consists of around 630,000 distinct CDR3 sequences, roughly a quarter of them appearing once. Sequenced sample: CD8+ T cells from PBMCs. The receptors were gathered from a human donor in good health (CMV status not recorded). Some clones in this sample may be carry-over from other donors' samples.

This chain links TRBV6-1 with TRBJ1-1; TRBD1 is a possible D gene (5 bases). Germline V gene sequence: CDR1 MNHNS, CDR2 SASEGT. Trimming cost V 4 bases and J 4 bases, with 19 bases left between them. The CDR3 is 16 residues long. Written as DNA, the CDR3 is TGTGCCAGCAGTGGGCAGGGATCGCTTCTAACCACTGAAGCTTTCTTT. Translation: CASSGQGSLLTTEAFF.

The chain links TRBV10-3 to TRBJ1-2; D not certain. Germline V gives CDR1 ENHRY, CDR2 SYGVKD. Trimming took off 0 bases at V and 2 bases at J, with 7 bases between the two ends. The CDR3 is 14 residues long. The CDR3 DNA follows: TGTGCCATCAGTGAGTCGGGCGTGAACTATGGCTACACCTTC. It yields the protein CAISESGVNYGYTF.

V gene TRBV29-1 combines with J gene TRBJ2-7; TRBD1 agrees at 8 bases. The V gene's germline CDR1 is SQVTM and CDR2 ANQGSEA. The V gene end was trimmed by 3 bases and the J gene end by 5 bases; junction bases not matched to a gene: 3. This CDR3 is 12 amino acids long. This chain's CDR3 is CSVDRGRNEQYF. The CDR3 DNA reads TGCAGCGTTGACAGGGGGCGGAACGAGCAGTACTTC.

This clonotype was counted ten times or more. J is TRBJ2-1 and V is TRBV29-1, with TRBD2 matching over 7 bases. The V gene end was trimmed by 4 bases and the J gene end by 0 bases; junction bases not matched to a gene: 0. From germline, CDR1 is SQVTM and CDR2 ANQGSEA. The CDR3 sequence is 13 residues long. This CDR3 reads CSVAGGSYNEQFF. CDR3 DNA sequence: TGCAGCGTTGCGGGGGGCTCCTACAATGAGCAGTTCTTC.

This clonotype was seen ten or more times. The chain carries TRBV7-6 and TRBJ1-1, with D uncertain. Trimming cost V 2 bases and J 1 base, with 14 bases left between them. The germline V gene has CDR1 SGHVS and CDR2 FNYEAQ. The length of the CDR3 is 16 residues. The CDR3 loop reads CASSLLVIGANTEAFF. In DNA form, the CDR3 reads TGTGCCAGCAGCTTATTGGTTATCGGTGCGAACACTGAAGCTTTCTTT.

This clonotype was seen many times. The chain uses TRBV7-2 and TRBJ1-1, with TRBD1 matching 7 bases. Germline CDR1 SGHTA, CDR2 FQGNSA. Trimming took 5 bases from V and 1 from J; bases not matched to a gene: 4. CDR3 length: 14 amino acids. CDR3: CASSGQGGNTEAFF. The CDR3 bases are TGTGCCAGCAGCGGTCAGGGGGGGAACACTGAAGCTTTCTTT.

This clonotype came up a few times. Just one base apart from a much larger clone, this may be a read error. CDR3: CASSLFGAEAFF. The CDR3 DNA reads TGTGCCAGCAGCTTATTCGGGGCTGAAGCTTTCTTT. The chain links TRBV7-9 to TRBJ1-1, with D unresolved. Germline CDR1 reads SEHNR; CDR2 reads FQNEAQ (reference sequence). Between the trimmed V and J ends, which lost 2 bases and 6 bases, there was a span of 7 bases. This CDR3 has 12 residues.

This clonotype was recorded many times. The CDR3 coding sequence is TGTGCCAGTAGTATCCCCTACAATGAGCAGTTCTTC. The encoded protein is CASSIPYNEQFF. The gene calls are TRBV19 and TRBJ2-1; D not resolved. CDR3 length: 12 amino acids. V lost 3 bases to trimming and J lost 2 bases, with 2 bases between them. In germline, CDR1 is LNHDA, CDR2 SQIVND (reference sequence).

This clonotype appeared many times. V usage is TRBV7-2 and J usage is TRBJ2-1; maybe TRBD2 (7 bases). The CDR3 is 16 residues long. Germline CDR1 reads SGHTA; CDR2 reads FQGNSA. Trimming left V 1 base short and J 2 bases short, with 12 bases between. The CDR3 reads CASSLVGGPPYNEQFF. CDR3 in DNA: TGTGCCAGCAGCTTAGTCGGGGGGCCCCCCTACAATGAGCAGTTCTTC. The complete variable domain, with remaining parts taken from reference TRBV7-2 and TRBJ2-1, reads GAGVSQSPSNKVTEKGKDVELRCDPISGHTALYWYRQSLGQGLEFLIYFQGNSAPDKSGLPSDRFSAERTGGSVSTLTIQRTQQEDSAVYLCASSLVGGPPYNEQFFGPGTRLTVL.

This chain connects TRBV15 to TRBJ1-5; 7 bases are shared with TRBD1. CDR1 and CDR2 from the germline V gene are LNHNV and YYDKDF (reference sequence). This CDR3 has 18 residues. The V segment lost 5 bases and the J segment 1 base; nucleotides outside the gene matches: 14. The CDR3 region has the DNA TGTGCCACCAGCGGGGAGAGGAGGGGGCGGTCGAGCAATCAGCCCCAGCATTTT. Its protein is CATSGERRGRSSNQPQHF.

The table lists this clonotype with many counts. V is TRBV7-9 and J is TRBJ2-1; D is uncertain. The CDR3 has 12 amino acids. Deletions cut 10 bases from V and 2 bases from J, with 9 bases between. Germline CDR1 is SEHNR and CDR2 is FQNEAQ (reference sequence). CDR3 nucleotides: TGTGCCACCGAAGGGACCTACAATGAGCAGTTCTTC. It translates to CATEGTYNEQFF.

A word on this clonotype: A much larger clone differs from this one at a single base, so this may be a read error. The chain uses TRBV28 and TRBJ2-5; D may be TRBD2 (6 bases). In germline, CDR1 is MDHEN, CDR2 SYDVKM. CDR3 size: 12 residues. The CDR3 spells CASRRPGETRYF. Written as DNA, the CDR3 is TGTGCCAGCAGACGACCGGGGGAGACCCGGTACTTC.

This clonotype has ten or more counts. The chain employs TRBV6-6 and TRBJ2-1, with TRBD2 as a possible D gene (6 bases). Germline CDR1 reads MNHNY; CDR2 reads SVGAGI (reference sequence). The CDR3 has 14 residues. V was shortened by 6 bases and J by 5 bases, with 14 bases between the two germline ends. The DNA of the CDR3 is TGTGCCAGCAGAAACGGGGGTAGGGACAATGAGCAGTTCTTC. Amino acid sequence: CASRNGGRDNEQFF.

Note on this clonotype: A much larger clonotype is one base distant, so this may be a read error. V usage is TRBV4-1 and J usage is TRBJ2-1; D is ambiguous. This CDR3 has 12 residues. Germline lookup yields CDR1 MGHRA and CDR2 YSYEKL. The CDR3: CAGSQTDNEQFF. CDR3 in DNA: TGCGCCGGCAGCCAAACGGACAATGAGCAGTTCTTC.

This clonotype was counted ten times or more. The chain is built from TRBV7-6 and TRBJ1-1, with a possible D match to TRBD1 (6 bases). The V gene lost 6 bases and the J gene lost 5 bases, with 16 bases spanning the gap. Germline V gene sequence: CDR1 SGHVS, CDR2 FNYEAQ. The CDR3 has 14 residues. The CDR3 loop reads CASSTEGGGTEAFF. CDR3 in DNA: TGTGCCAGCAGTACGGAGGGAGGGGGGACTGAAGCTTTCTTT.